This T cell receptor beta chain was profiled in a study of OX40 agonist ivuxolimab in advanced cancers. Study in general: Patients received the agonistic anti-OX40 (CD134) antibody ivuxolimab.

Germline CDR1 SGHRS, CDR2 YFSETQ. Trimming at V came to 0 bases and at J to 8 bases, leaving 5 bases not matched to a gene. This CDR3 has 14 residues. Measured with immunoSEQ multiplex PCR; TCRdb has only the in-frame clones, and not every one. The table records more than 50,000 clones, more than 65% of them present only once. This chain connects TRBV5-1 to TRBJ2-1, with TRBD2 matching 7 bases. The origin of this receptor is an adult with an advanced solid tumor such as melanoma, head and neck, liver or kidney cancer. The sample here was CD4+ or CD8+ T cells sorted from blood, taken in a trial of the OX40 agonist ivuxolimab. The CDR3 here is CASSLVTRGDEQFF. The CDR3, as DNA: TGCGCCAGCAGCTTGGTAACTCGGGGGGATGAGCAGTTCTTC.